The entry that follows covers one T cell receptor (beta chain) sequence. Its antigen is as yet unknown. This entry belongs to a study of T cell repertoires in cytomegalovirus infection. For the study at large: Both CMV infection and a matching HLA type were indicated by public TCR beta signatures.

TCRdb reanalysed the reads using MiXCR and keeps one entry per CDR3 protein. Among some 940,000 distinct CDR3 sequences listed, around 29% were seen once. Points from the study as a whole: HLA-C-restricted CMV-specific TCR beta clonotypes prevailed in the ex vivo response.

The length of the CDR3 is 14 residues. CDR1 is LGHDT, CDR2 YNNKEL, per germline (reference sequence). The V gene lost 1 base and the J gene lost 1 base, with 7 bases spanning the gap. Material: cultured CD8+ T cells from PBMCs, obtained from culture after CMV antigen stimulation. The gene calls are TRBV3-1 and TRBJ2-5, with no clear D. The clonotype was recovered from a human donor in good health (CMV status not recorded). Some clones in this sample may be carry-over from other donors' samples. The CDR3: CASSQGLTQETQYF. The CDR3 DNA reads as TGTGCCAGCAGCCAAGGGTTGACCCAAGAGACCCAGTACTTC.